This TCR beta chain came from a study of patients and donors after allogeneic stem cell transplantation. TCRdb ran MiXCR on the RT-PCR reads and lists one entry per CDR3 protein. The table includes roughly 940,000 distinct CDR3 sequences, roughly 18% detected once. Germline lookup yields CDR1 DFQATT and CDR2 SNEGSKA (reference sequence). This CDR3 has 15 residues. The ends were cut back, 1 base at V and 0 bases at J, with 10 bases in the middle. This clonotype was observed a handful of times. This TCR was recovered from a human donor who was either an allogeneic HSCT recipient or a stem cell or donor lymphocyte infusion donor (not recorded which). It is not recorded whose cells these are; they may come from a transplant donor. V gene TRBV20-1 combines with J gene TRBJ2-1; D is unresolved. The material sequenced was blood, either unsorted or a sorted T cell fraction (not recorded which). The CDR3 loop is CSARVNRFSYNEQFF. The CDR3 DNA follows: TGCAGTGCTAGAGTGAACAGATTCTCCTACAATGAGCAGTTCTTC.